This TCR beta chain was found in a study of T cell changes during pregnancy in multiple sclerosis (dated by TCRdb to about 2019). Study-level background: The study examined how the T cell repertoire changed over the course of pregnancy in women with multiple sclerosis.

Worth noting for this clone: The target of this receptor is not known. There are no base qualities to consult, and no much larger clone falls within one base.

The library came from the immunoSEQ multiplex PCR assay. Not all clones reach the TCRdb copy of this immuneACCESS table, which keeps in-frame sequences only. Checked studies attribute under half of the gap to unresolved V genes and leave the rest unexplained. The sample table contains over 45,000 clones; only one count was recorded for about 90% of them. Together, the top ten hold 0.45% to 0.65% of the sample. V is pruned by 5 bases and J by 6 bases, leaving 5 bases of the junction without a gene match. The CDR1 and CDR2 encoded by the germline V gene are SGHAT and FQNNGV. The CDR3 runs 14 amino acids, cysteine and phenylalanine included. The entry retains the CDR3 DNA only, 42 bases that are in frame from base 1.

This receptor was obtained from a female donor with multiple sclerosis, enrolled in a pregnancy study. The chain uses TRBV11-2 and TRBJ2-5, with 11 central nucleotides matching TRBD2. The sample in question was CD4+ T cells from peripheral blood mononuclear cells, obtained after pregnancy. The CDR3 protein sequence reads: CASSPVAGGKTQYF. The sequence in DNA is TGTGCCAGCAGCCCAGTAGCGGGAGGGAAGACCCAGTACTTC.